Presented here are 8 T cell receptor beta chains from one specimen sequenced in a study of blood T cell repertoires in COVID-19. TCRdb keeps only in-frame clones here, not all; method: immunoSEQ multiplex PCR. This table has about 140,000 clones, around four fifths appearing once. Sample: PBMCs or T cells enriched from blood (not recorded which). Receptor source: a man between 65 and 85 years old who had been exposed to COVID-19.

This rearrangement joins TRBV9 to TRBJ2-7; perhaps TRBD1 as D (6 bases). Trimming stripped 3 bases from V and 2 bases from J, with 12 bases between. CDR1 and CDR2 from the germline V gene are SGDLS and YYNGEE. The CDR3 covers 14 residues. The CDR3 nucleotides are TGTGCCAGCAGCGGGCTTGGGGGCGCCTACGAGCAGTACTTC. Protein product: CASSGLGGAYEQYF.

This clone showed up just once. The chain employs TRBV9 and TRBJ2-3; 7 positions agree with TRBD2. V was pared by 4 bases and J by 4 bases, with 9 bases of the junction left unmatched. The germline V gene encodes CDR1 SGDLS and CDR2 YYNGEE. There are 15 residues in the CDR3. This chain's CDR3 is CASSPTRGDADTQYF. The CDR3 DNA reads TGTGCCAGCAGCCCCACCCGGGGGGACGCAGATACGCAGTATTTT.

This sequence joins TRBV6-5 and TRBJ1-6; D possibly corresponds to TRBD1 (6 bases). Trimming left V 6 bases short and J 7 bases short, with 10 bases between. Per the germline V gene, CDR1 is MNHEY and CDR2 is SVGAGI. The length of the CDR3 is 13 residues. The CDR3 DNA reads as TGTGCCAGCAGCAGGGGTTCAAATTCACCCCTCCACTTT. Translated: CASSRGSNSPLHF.

This clone came up once. This rearrangement joins TRBV7-9 to TRBJ1-1, with D possibly matching TRBD1 (5 bases). Germline-derived CDR1 and CDR2 are SEHNR and FQNEAQ (reference sequence). The V end lost 2 bases, the J end lost 0 bases, and 7 bases lay between the germline ends. The CDR3 runs 14 residues. CDR3 nucleotides: TGTGCCAGCAGCTTATCAGGGTTGAACACTGAAGCTTTCTTT. Protein product: CASSLSGLNTEAFF.

V gene TRBV6-5 combines with J gene TRBJ1-6; D remains ambiguous. Trimming cost V 6 bases and J 6 bases, with 9 bases left between them. CDR1 and CDR2 from the germline V gene are MNHEY and SVGAGI. There are 13 residues in the CDR3. Here the CDR3 DNA reads TGTGCCAGCAGCCACGAGAGTAATTCACCCCTCCACTTT. Its translation is CASSHESNSPLHF.

V usage is TRBV5-8 and J usage is TRBJ2-3; no definite D call. V was pared by 6 bases and J by 4 bases, with 15 bases between. Looked up from germline, CDR1 is SGHTS and CDR2 is YDEGEE. The CDR3 has 14 residues. CDR3 sequence: CASTPVSRADTQYF. As DNA, the CDR3 is TGTGCCAGCACCCCTGTTAGTCGCGCAGATACGCAGTATTTT.

The genes are TRBV28 and TRBJ1-6; D not certain. The V end was cut by 3 bases, the J end by 7 bases, with 10 bases between. There are 14 residues in the CDR3. Germline CDR1 MDHEN, CDR2 SYDVKM. The CDR3 DNA reads as TGTGCCAGCAGTTTCAGCGTCAAAAATTCACCCCTCCACTTT. Amino acid sequence: CASSFSVKNSPLHF.

The gene calls are TRBV6-5 and TRBJ2-5; 11 nucleotides line up with TRBD1. Germline CDR1 and CDR2: MNHEY and SVGAGI. J gave up 5 bases and V 7 bases, and 6 bases lay outside the gene matches. This CDR3 is built from 14 residues. The CDR3 DNA reads TGTGCCAGCACCGGACAGGGGGCGCGGGAGACCCAGTACTTC. Its translation: CASTGQGARETQYF.